Presented here are 3 T cell receptor beta chains from one specimen sequenced in a study of blood T cells in healthy people across ages. Primers used in a second PCR of about 7 to 12 cycles were a sample-barcoded 5' primer and a J-beta primer mix. Via MiXCR, TCRdb re-called the 5' RACE reads, giving one row per CDR3 protein. The data contain hundreds of thousands of distinct CDR3 sequences, about a fifth of them seen just once; the ten biggest clones take up about 22%. The sequencing input was blood. The origin of the receptors is a man aged 65 to 85 in good health.

The chain uses TRBV6-2 or TRBV6-3 and TRBJ1-5; tentatively, D is TRBD1 (5 bases). Trimming shortened V by 0 bases and J by 3 bases, and 9 bases separated the two germline ends. CDR1 is MNHEY and CDR2 is SVGEGT in the germline V gene. The CDR3 is 15 amino acids. CDR3 sequence: CASSYSGGYNQPQHF. The CDR3 DNA reads TGTGCCAGCAGTTACTCTGGGGGGTACAATCAGCCCCAGCATTTT.

This rearrangement joins TRBV5-1 to TRBJ2-2; the D gene is possibly TRBD2 (5 bases). The CDR3 is 15 amino acids. Deletions cut 0 bases from V and 6 bases from J, with 12 bases between. Germline CDR1 and CDR2: SGHRS and YFSETQ. Written as DNA, the CDR3 is TGCGCCAGCAGCTTGGTTTCCGGGATACCCGGGGAGCTGTTTTTT. As protein: CASSLVSGIPGELFF. The whole variable domain, filled in from reference TRBV5-1 and TRBJ2-2, reads KAGVTQTPRYLIKTRGQQVTLSCSPISGHRSVSWYQQTPGQGLQFLFEYFSETQRNKGNFPGRFSGRQFSNSRSEMNVSTLELGDSALYLCASSLVSGIPGELFFGEGSRLTVL.

The V gene is TRBV10-3, the J gene TRBJ2-1; 12 bases map to TRBD2. Germline values: CDR1 ENHRY, CDR2 SYGVKD. V was clipped by 4 bases and J by 2 bases; unmatched bases: 0. This CDR3 spans 15 amino acids. The CDR3 spells CAISGTSGTYNEQFF. The CDR3 DNA reads as TGTGCCATCAGTGGGACTAGCGGGACCTACAATGAGCAGTTCTTC.